These 5 T cell receptor beta chains came from one sample sequenced in a study of HIV-infected patients and healthy controls. TCRdb ran MiXCR on the 5' RACE reads and lists one entry per CDR3 protein. The sample includes almost 65,000 distinct CDR3 sequences, 15% to 20% seen only once; the top ten take approximately 1.5%. The material sequenced was CD4+ T cells from blood. The receptors come from a human donor in good health.

The chain carries TRBV14 and TRBJ2-7; tentative D call: TRBD2 (6 bases). This CDR3 has 13 residues. Deletions cut 1 base from V and 4 bases from J, with 8 bases between. The germline V gene has CDR1 SGHDN and CDR2 FVKESK. In DNA, the CDR3 is TGTGCCAGCAGCCAAGTTGGGGGGTACGAGCAGTACTTC. Encoded protein: CASSQVGGYEQYF.

J is TRBJ1-2 and V is TRBV19; no definite D call. The CDR3 spans 12 residues. In germline, CDR1 is LNHDA, CDR2 SQIVND (reference sequence). Trimming removed 5 bases from V and 8 bases from J, with 12 bases in between. The CDR3 nucleotides are TGTGCCAGTAGTTCGTGGCTGAGGGGCTACACCTTC. Protein sequence: CASSSWLRGYTF.

V and J are TRBV2 and TRBJ2-1, with D hard to call. Germline CDR1 and CDR2: SNHLY and FYNNEI. The CDR3 loop spans 8 amino acids. Trimming took 3 bases from V and 12 from J, leaving 0 bases between them. The CDR3 DNA sequence: TGTGCCAGCAGTGAGCAGTTCTTC. Translated, it gives CASSEQFF.

This chain uses TRBV12-3 or TRBV12-4 with TRBJ1-2; D not certain. V lost 3 bases and J 4 bases, leaving 12 bases between the germline ends. The CDR3 runs to 14 residues. CDR3 DNA sequence: TGTGCCAGCAGTTTTTCTATCGGGGTCTATGGCTACACCTTC. Translated: CASSFSIGVYGYTF.

This clonotype was picked up a small number of times. The chain joins TRBV6-5 to TRBJ2-7, with 8 bases fitting TRBD1. V trimming: 5 bases; J trimming: 2 bases; junction bases outside the gene matches: 5. This CDR3 spans 14 amino acids. Germline V gene sequence: CDR1 MNHEY, CDR2 SVGAGI. The CDR3 protein is CASSATGDAYEQYF. In nucleotides, the CDR3 is TGTGCCAGCAGTGCGACAGGGGATGCCTACGAGCAGTACTTC.